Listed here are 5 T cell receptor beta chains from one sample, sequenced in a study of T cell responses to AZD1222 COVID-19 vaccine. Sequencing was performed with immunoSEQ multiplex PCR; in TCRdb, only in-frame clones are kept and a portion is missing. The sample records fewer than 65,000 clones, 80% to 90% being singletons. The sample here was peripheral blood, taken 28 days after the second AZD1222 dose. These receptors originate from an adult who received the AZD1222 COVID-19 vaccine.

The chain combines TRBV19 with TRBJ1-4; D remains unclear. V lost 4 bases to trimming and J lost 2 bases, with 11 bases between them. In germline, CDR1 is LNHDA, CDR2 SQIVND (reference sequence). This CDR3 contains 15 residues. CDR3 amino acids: CASSRTVGTNEKLFF. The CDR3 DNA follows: TGTGCCAGTAGTAGGACGGTGGGGACTAATGAAAAACTGTTTTTT.

DNA of the CDR3: TGTGCCAGCAGCTCCCTAGAGGGCCGCTTTGCTGGGGCCAACGTCCTGACTTTC. Translated: CASSSLEGRFAGANVLTF. The rearrangement links TRBV13 to TRBJ2-6; D perhaps matches TRBD2 (5 bases). Trimming pared 4 bases from V and 2 bases from J, leaving 18 bases between. Germline CDR1 is PRHDT and CDR2 is FYEKMQ (reference sequence). This CDR3 region has 18 residues.

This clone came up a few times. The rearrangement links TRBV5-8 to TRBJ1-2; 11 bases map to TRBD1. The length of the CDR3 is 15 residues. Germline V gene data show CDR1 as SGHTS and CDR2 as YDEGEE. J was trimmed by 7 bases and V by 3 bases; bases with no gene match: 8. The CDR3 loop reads CASSSQRTGGLGYTF. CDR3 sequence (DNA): TGTGCCAGCAGCTCGCAACGGACAGGGGGCCTTGGCTACACCTTC. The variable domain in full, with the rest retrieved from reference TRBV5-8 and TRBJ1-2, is EAGVTQSPTHLIKTRGQQATLRCSPISGHTSVYWYQQALGLGLQFLLWYDEGEERNRGNFPPRFSGRQFPNYSSELNVNALELEDSALYLCASSSQRTGGLGYTFGSGTRLTVV.

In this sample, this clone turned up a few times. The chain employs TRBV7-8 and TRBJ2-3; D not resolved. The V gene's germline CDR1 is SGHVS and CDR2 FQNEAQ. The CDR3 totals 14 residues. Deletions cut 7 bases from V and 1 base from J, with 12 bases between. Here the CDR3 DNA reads TGTGCCAGCACCTCGACTCTGGGCACAGATACGCAGTATTTT. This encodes CASTSTLGTDTQYF. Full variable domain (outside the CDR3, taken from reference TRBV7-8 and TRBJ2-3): GAGVSQSPRYKVAKRGQDVALRCDPISGHVSLFWYQQALGQGPEFLTYFQNEAQLDKSGLPSDRFFAERPEGSVSTLKIQRTQQEDSAVYLCASTSTLGTDTQYFGPGTRLTVL.

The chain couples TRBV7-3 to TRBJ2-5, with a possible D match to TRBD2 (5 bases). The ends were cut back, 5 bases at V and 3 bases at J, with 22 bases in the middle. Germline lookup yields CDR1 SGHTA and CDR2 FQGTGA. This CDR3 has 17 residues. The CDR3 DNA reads TGTGCCAGCAGCCCCGGCGGTTACTATAGGGAGAAAGAGACCCAGTACTTC. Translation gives CASSPGGYYREKETQYF. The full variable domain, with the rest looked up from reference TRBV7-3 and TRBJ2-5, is GAGVSQTPSNKVTEKGKYVELRCDPISGHTALYWYRQSLGQGPEFLIYFQGTGAADDSGLPNDRFFAVRPEGSVSTLKIQRTERGDSAVYLCASSPGGYYREKETQYFGPGTRLLVL.